This T cell receptor beta chain was recorded in a study of blood T cell repertoires in COVID-19 (dated by TCRdb to between 2020 and 2021). About the investigation overall: The collaborator samples originated in the United States, Italy and Spain and spanned the acute and convalescent phases of COVID-19. Subjects who had been exposed to COVID-19, were actively infected with it, or had recovered from it provided the deeply sampled blood TCRbeta repertoires that made up the dataset. The repertoires were made available in a free public database intended to serve as a resource for research on the immune response to SARS-CoV-2. A de-identified subject ID, COVID-19 status, age in years and sex were almost always included in the sample metadata. The samples were drawn from the first 160 participants of the ongoing ImmuneRACE study and from some 1,300 subjects provided by 6 global collaborators. Where available, HLA class I and class II types were obtained from metadata supplied by the sample provider rather than from assay-based typing. The prospective study material was composed of cDNA or gDNA derived from T cells, B-cell-depleted T cells, or PBMCs. Results and caveats for the whole study, not just this receptor: The quantity of clinical and demographic metadata differed by source and by participant and was supplied without curation.

Note on this clone: No cognate antigen has been identified for it. The sample holds no much larger clone one base away, and base qualities are not on file.

Collaborating institutions collected whole blood in K2EDTA tubes following their own protocols. For TCRbeta analysis, collaborators shipped samples in one of three forms: frozen whole blood, isolated PBMCs, or DNA extracted from either of those sample types. TCRbeta CDR3 regions were amplified from genomic DNA using the immunoSEQ Assay, a bias-controlled multiplex PCR. On the authors' methods: The number of nucleated cells in each sample was estimated from the amplification of reference gene primers within the assay. To quantify the absolute abundance of each unique TCRbeta CDR3 rearrangement, sequence reads were collapsed and filtered. For each sample, productive Simpson clonality was calculated by taking the square root of Simpson's diversity index across productive rearrangements. TCRdb re-hosts the immuneACCESS table, in-frame sequences only. Its copies lack some clones; in the studies checked, an unresolved V gene accounts for under half of them, and the cause for the rest is not known. For V, J and clone size, that table is used; D and trimming come from the DNA. The sample includes 18,000 or so clones, with about 88% observed a single time. 9.8% of the sample is taken by the ten largest.

Reading from cysteine to phenylalanine, the CDR3 counts 16 amino acids. The kept DNA is CDR3 alone, 48 bases in frame from the first base. V is cut back by 4 bases and J by 2 bases, with 7 bases in the junction unmatched. CDR1 and CDR2 were assigned from the germline V gene as SGHRS and YFSETQ. The sequencing input was peripheral blood. This sequence uses TRBV5-1 and TRBJ2-5, and 11 bases in between align with TRBD1. This sequence was found in a man aged 35 to 55 with active COVID-19. The CDR3 loop reads CASSHRDRGWQETQYF. The DNA is TGCGCCAGCAGCCATCGGGACAGGGGGTGGCAAGAGACCCAGTACTTC.